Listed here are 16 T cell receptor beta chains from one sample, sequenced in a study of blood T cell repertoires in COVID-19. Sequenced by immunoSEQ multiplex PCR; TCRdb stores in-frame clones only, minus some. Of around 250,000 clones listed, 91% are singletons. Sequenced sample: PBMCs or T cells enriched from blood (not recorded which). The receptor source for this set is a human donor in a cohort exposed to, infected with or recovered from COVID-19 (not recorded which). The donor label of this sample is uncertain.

This CDR3 reads CASSSLQGLNEKLFF. The CDR3 coding sequence is TGTGCCAGCAGCTCGCTACAGGGCTTAAATGAAAAACTGTTTTTT. The chain carries TRBV7-2 and TRBJ1-4, with D possibly TRBD1 on 6 matching bases. V was clipped by 4 bases and J by 5 bases, with 14 bases between them. Germline V gene sequence: CDR1 SGHTA, CDR2 FQGNSA. CDR3 size: 15 residues.

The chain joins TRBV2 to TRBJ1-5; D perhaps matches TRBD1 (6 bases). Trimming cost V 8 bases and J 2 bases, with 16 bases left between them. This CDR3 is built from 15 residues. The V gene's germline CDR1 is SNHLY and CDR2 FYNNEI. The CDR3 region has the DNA TGTGCCAGCCAGGGTAACAGGGCGGGCAATCAGCCCCAGCATTTT. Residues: CASQGNRAGNQPQHF.

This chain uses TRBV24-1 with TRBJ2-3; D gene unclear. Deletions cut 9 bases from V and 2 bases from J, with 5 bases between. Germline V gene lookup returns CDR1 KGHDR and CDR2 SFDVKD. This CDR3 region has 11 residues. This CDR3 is CATGDTDTQYF. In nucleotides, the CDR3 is TGTGCCACCGGAGACACAGATACGCAGTATTTT.

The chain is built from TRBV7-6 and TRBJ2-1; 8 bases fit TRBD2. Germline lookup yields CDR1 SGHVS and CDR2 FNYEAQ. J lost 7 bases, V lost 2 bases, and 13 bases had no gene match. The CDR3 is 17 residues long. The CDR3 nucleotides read TGTGCCAGCAGCTTACGATCCGGACTAGCCCATTTGAATGAGCAGTTCTTC. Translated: CASSLRSGLAHLNEQFF.

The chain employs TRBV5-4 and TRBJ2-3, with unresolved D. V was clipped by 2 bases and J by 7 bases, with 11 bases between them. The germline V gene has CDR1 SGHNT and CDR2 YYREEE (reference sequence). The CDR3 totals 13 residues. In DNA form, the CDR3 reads TGTGCCAGCAGCTTCACGGGTGGATATACGCAGTATTTT. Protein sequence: CASSFTGGYTQYF.

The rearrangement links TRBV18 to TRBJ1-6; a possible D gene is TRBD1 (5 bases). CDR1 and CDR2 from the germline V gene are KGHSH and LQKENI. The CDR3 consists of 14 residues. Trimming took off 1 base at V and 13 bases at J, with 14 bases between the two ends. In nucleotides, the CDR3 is TGTGCCAGCTCACCACAGGGGCAGGCGAGGCCCCTCCACTTT. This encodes CASSPQGQARPLHF.

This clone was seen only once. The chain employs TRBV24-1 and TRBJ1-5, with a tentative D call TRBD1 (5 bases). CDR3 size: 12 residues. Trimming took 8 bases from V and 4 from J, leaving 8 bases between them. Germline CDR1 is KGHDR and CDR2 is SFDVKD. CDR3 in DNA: TGTGCCACCAACCAGGGTAATCAGCCCCAGCATTTT. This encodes CATNQGNQPQHF.

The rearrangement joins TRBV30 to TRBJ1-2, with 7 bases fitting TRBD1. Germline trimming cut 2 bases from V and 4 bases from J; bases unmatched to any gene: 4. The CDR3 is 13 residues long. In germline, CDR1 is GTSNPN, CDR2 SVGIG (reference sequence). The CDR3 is CAWSRAGGYGYTF. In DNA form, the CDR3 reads TGTGCCTGGAGTCGGGCAGGGGGCTATGGCTACACCTTC.

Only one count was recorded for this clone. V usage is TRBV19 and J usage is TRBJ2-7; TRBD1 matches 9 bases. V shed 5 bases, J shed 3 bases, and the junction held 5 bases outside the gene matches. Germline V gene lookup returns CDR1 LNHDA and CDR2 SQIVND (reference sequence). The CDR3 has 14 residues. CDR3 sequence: CASSAGTGYYEQYF. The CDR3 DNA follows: TGTGCCAGTAGTGCCGGGACAGGGTACTACGAGCAGTACTTC.

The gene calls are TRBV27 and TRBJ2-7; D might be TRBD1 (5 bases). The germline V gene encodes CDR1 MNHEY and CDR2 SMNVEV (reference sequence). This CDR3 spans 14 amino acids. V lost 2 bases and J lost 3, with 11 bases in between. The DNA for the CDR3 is TGTGCCAGCAGTTTAACAGGCCTCTTCTACGAGCAGTACTTC. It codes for CASSLTGLFYEQYF.

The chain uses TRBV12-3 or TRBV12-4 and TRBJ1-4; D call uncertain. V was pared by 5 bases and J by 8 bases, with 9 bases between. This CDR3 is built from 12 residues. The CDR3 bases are TGTGCCAGCAGTCTAAGCCCCGAAAAACTGTTTTTT. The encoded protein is CASSLSPEKLFF.

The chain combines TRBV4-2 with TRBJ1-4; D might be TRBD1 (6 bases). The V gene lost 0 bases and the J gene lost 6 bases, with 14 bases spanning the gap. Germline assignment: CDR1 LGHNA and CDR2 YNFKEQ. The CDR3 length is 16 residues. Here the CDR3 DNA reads TGTGCCAGCAGCCAAGATCGCAGGGGAGGGGATGAAAAACTGTTTTTT. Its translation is CASSQDRRGGDEKLFF.

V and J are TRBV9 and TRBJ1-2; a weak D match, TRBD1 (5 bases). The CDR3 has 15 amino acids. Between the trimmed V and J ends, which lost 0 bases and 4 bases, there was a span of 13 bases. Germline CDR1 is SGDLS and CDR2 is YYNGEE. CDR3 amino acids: CASSVAGGGGYGYTF. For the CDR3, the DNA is TGTGCCAGCAGCGTAGCGGGGGGGGGTGGCTATGGCTACACCTTC. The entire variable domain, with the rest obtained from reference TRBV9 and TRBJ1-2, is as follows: DSGVTQTPKHLITATGQRVTLRCSPRSGDLSVYWYQQSLDQGLQFLIQYYNGEERAKGNILERFSAQQFPDLHSELNLSSLELGDSALYFCASSVAGGGGYGYTFGSGTRLTVV.

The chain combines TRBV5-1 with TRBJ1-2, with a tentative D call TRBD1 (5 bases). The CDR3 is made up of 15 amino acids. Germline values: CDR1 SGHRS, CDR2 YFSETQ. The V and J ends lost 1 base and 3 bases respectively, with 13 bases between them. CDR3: CASSLSAGYDYGYTF. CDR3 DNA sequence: TGCGCCAGCAGCTTGTCGGCAGGGTATGACTATGGCTACACCTTC.

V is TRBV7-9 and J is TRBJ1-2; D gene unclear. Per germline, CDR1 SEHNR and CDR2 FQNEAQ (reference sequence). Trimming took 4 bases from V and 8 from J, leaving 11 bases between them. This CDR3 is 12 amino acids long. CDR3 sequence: CASSSSGGGYTF. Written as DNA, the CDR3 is TGTGCCAGCAGCTCCTCGGGTGGAGGCTACACCTTC.

In DNA form, the CDR3 reads TGTGCCAGCAGCGTAGGGGCAGGGCAGGAAAAACTGTTTTTT. Its translation is CASSVGAGQEKLFF. V usage is TRBV9 and J usage is TRBJ1-4, with TRBD1 as a possible D gene (5 bases). This CDR3 has 14 amino acids. The V end was cut by 0 bases, the J end by 8 bases, with 11 bases between. Per germline, CDR1 SGDLS and CDR2 YYNGEE.